Following are 29 T cell receptor beta chains from one sample sequenced in a study of blood T cell repertoires in COVID-19. The assay was immunoSEQ multiplex PCR, and TCRdb's table has in-frame clones only and misses some. The sample holds 95,000 or so clones, around 80% seen once. What was sequenced was peripheral blood. These TCRs come from a human donor in a cohort sampled during active COVID-19.

This chain connects TRBV19 to TRBJ2-5; D is possibly TRBD2 (6 bases). This CDR3 has 14 residues. V was clipped by 6 bases and J by 5 bases, with 16 bases between them. Germline CDR1 reads LNHDA; CDR2 reads SQIVND (reference sequence). The CDR3 region is CASRDSGVRETQYF. The DNA of the CDR3 is TGTGCCAGTAGGGACTCGGGGGTGCGGGAGACCCAGTACTTC.

This sequence joins TRBV20-1 and TRBJ1-6; 7 nucleotides match TRBD1. V gave up 5 bases and J gave up 7 bases; unmatched junction bases: 11. The CDR3 contains 15 residues. Germline-derived CDR1 and CDR2 are DFQATT and SNEGSKA (reference sequence). CDR3 loop: CSACATGLPNSPLHF. CDR3 sequence (DNA): TGCAGTGCTTGTGCGACAGGGTTACCAAATTCACCCCTCCACTTT.

The V call is TRBV11-2, the J call TRBJ2-1; D is unresolved. Trimming left V 2 bases short and J 2 bases short, with 10 bases between. The CDR3 runs 15 residues. Germline CDR1 and CDR2: SGHAT and FQNNGV. The chain's CDR3 is CASSLSSAPYNEQFF. In DNA, the CDR3 is TGTGCCAGCAGCTTATCCAGTGCCCCCTACAATGAGCAGTTCTTC.

The chain is built from TRBV6-2 or TRBV6-3 and TRBJ1-2, with unresolved D. Germline V gives CDR1 MNHEY, CDR2 SVGEGT. V lost 5 bases and J 2 bases, leaving 12 bases between the germline ends. The CDR3 loop spans 14 amino acids. CDR3 amino acids: CASSRPTNNYGYTF. As DNA, the CDR3 is TGTGCCAGCAGTCGACCTACTAACAACTATGGCTACACCTTC.

This clone has a handful of counts. V gene TRBV18 combines with J gene TRBJ1-1; D is perhaps TRBD1 (6 bases). Germline V gene data show CDR1 as KGHSH and CDR2 as LQKENI. V was cut by 1 base and J by 5 bases, with 20 bases left in between. The CDR3 consists of 17 residues. CDR3 sequence (DNA): TGTGCCAGCTCACCACAAGAGACAGGACCTATGGGAACTGAAGCTTTCTTT. Translating gives CASSPQETGPMGTEAFF.

This clone occurred once. The rearrangement links TRBV11-3 to TRBJ1-1, with D tentatively TRBD1 (5 bases). The CDR3 has 16 amino acids. Germline loops: CDR1 SGHNT, CDR2 YENEEA. Trimming cost V 4 bases and J 1 base, with 16 bases left between them. The CDR3 loop is CASSSYYGDSNTEAFF. The CDR3 DNA reads as TGTGCCAGCAGCTCCTATTACGGGGACTCGAACACTGAAGCTTTCTTT.

The gene calls are TRBV10-3 and TRBJ1-3; D gene unclear. This CDR3 is 15 amino acids long. Between the trimmed V and J ends, which lost 6 bases and 2 bases, there was a span of 14 bases. Germline CDR1 and CDR2: ENHRY and SYGVKD. CDR3 sequence reads: CAIRALEITGNTIYF. The CDR3 DNA reads TGTGCCATCAGAGCTTTAGAGATTACTGGAAACACCATATATTTT.

This chain connects TRBV6-5 to TRBJ2-7; 9 nucleotides align to TRBD1. J gave up 0 bases and V 2 bases, and 5 bases lay outside the gene matches. Per the germline V gene, CDR1 is MNHEY and CDR2 is SVGAGI. This CDR3 region has 16 residues. CDR3 bases: TGTGCCAGCAGTTACGCCACGGGACAGGGCTCCTACGAGCAGTACTTC. This translates into CASSYATGQGSYEQYF.

The gene calls are TRBV11-2 and TRBJ1-2, with 8 bases identical to TRBD1. The germline gives CDR1 SGHAT, CDR2 FQNNGV. Unmatched junction bases numbered 4, after V lost 3 bases and J lost 7 bases. The CDR3 is 13 residues long. The CDR3 coding sequence is TGTGCCAGCAGCTTGGTCACAGGGGGTGGCTACACCTTC. The encoded protein is CASSLVTGGGYTF.

The chain couples TRBV18 to TRBJ1-6; 7 bases line up with TRBD1. The trim removed 2 bases at V and 5 bases at J, leaving 6 bases unmatched. This CDR3 is built from 16 residues. Germline values: CDR1 KGHSH, CDR2 LQKENI. CDR3 coding DNA: TGTGCCAGCTCACCAAACTACCAGGGGGATAATTCACCCCTCCACTTT. Amino acids: CASSPNYQGDNSPLHF.

The chain uses TRBV7-2 and TRBJ1-2, with 8 bases identical to TRBD1. Trimming removed 4 bases from V and 2 bases from J; junction bases left unmatched: 9. Germline-derived CDR1 and CDR2 are SGHTA and FQGNSA. The CDR3 covers 16 residues. The CDR3 loop is CASSSPGTGLNYGYTF. CDR3 coding DNA: TGTGCCAGCAGCTCTCCCGGGACAGGATTAAACTATGGCTACACCTTC.

V gene TRBV21-1 combines with J gene TRBJ2-6; the table's D gene call, TRBD2, was not cross checked with the DNA. TRBV21-1 is reported as a pseudogene. The CDR3 is made up of 20 amino acids. CDR3 residues: CAGSKMGTSGSPPGANVLTF. The CDR3 bases are TGTGCCGGCAGCAAGATGGGGACTAGCGGGAGTCCCCCAGGGGCCAACGTCCTGACTTTC.

The chain joins TRBV5-4 to TRBJ1-2, with D possibly being TRBD1 (5 bases). The V end was cut by 2 bases, the J end by 0 bases, with 11 bases between. The CDR3 covers 15 residues. Looked up from germline, CDR1 is SGHNT and CDR2 is YYREEE (reference sequence). In DNA form, the CDR3 reads TGTGCCAGCAGCTTACCACAGGCCCCTAACTATGGCTACACCTTC. Protein: CASSLPQAPNYGYTF.

The rearrangement joins TRBV6-5 to TRBJ2-1, with TRBD2 identical over 15 bases. Trimming cost V 5 bases and J 10 bases; bases outside gene matches: 6. Germline CDR1 MNHEY, CDR2 SVGAGI. The CDR3 spans 15 residues. The CDR3, as DNA: TGTGCCAGCAGTACCGGACTAGCGGGAGGGCGCGAGCAGTTCTTC. Encoded protein: CASSTGLAGGREQFF.

V usage is TRBV5-1 and J usage is TRBJ2-1, with D maybe TRBD1 (6 bases). The CDR3 covers 13 residues. Germline V gives CDR1 SGHRS, CDR2 YFSETQ. The V and J ends lost 3 bases and 4 bases respectively, with 8 bases between them. The CDR3 nucleotides read TGCGCCAGCAGCTCACAGGGATACAATGAGCAGTTCTTC. Translating gives CASSSQGYNEQFF.

The chain couples TRBV5-4 to TRBJ2-7; D might be TRBD1 (6 bases). The V and J ends lost 3 bases and 0 bases respectively, with 10 bases between them. Germline values: CDR1 SGHNT, CDR2 YYREEE (reference sequence). The CDR3 has 14 residues. CDR3 DNA: TGTGCCAGCAGCTCACAGGGAAACTCCTACGAGCAGTACTTC. Translation gives CASSSQGNSYEQYF. Based on the CDR3 plus reference TRBV5-4 and TRBJ2-7, the full variable domain is ETGVTQSPTHLIKTRGQQVTLRCSSQSGHNTVSWYQQALGQGPQFIFQYYREEENGRGNFPPRFSGLQFPNYSSELNVNALELDDSALYLCASSSQGNSYEQYFGPGTRLTVT.

CDR3 protein: CASSLDPSGGVTDTQYF. The CDR3 nucleotides read TGTGCCAGCAGCTTAGATCCCAGCGGGGGGGTCACAGATACGCAGTATTTT. This chain connects TRBV7-2 to TRBJ2-3, with 10 bases identical to TRBD2. The CDR3 is made up of 17 amino acids. CDR1 SGHTA and CDR2 FQGNSA come from the germline V gene. With 1 base clipped from V and 2 bases from J, the junction kept 6 bases outside the gene matches.

The chain employs TRBV2 and TRBJ2-7; D may be TRBD2 (7 bases). The ends were cut back, 8 bases at V and 0 bases at J, with 17 bases in the middle. Germline lookup yields CDR1 SNHLY and CDR2 FYNNEI. The length of the CDR3 is 15 residues. The CDR3 spells CASGGGRTSSYEQYF. The DNA of the CDR3 is TGTGCCAGCGGGGGGGGGCGGACCAGCTCCTACGAGCAGTACTTC.

The CDR3 DNA follows: TGTGCCAGCATTGCGGGACTACAATACAATGAGCAGTTCTTC. It yields the protein CASIAGLQYNEQFF. The V and J genes are TRBV6-5 and TRBJ2-1; 7 nucleotides line up with TRBD2. Germline V gene lookup returns CDR1 MNHEY and CDR2 SVGAGI. The CDR3 runs 14 residues. V was pared by 7 bases and J by 4 bases, with 7 bases of the junction left unmatched.

The rearrangement joins TRBV27 to TRBJ1-1; D is perhaps TRBD1 (5 bases). This CDR3 comprises 15 residues. Trimming removed 3 bases at V and 1 base at J, with 12 bases between. Germline V gives CDR1 MNHEY, CDR2 SMNVEV (reference sequence). DNA for the CDR3: TGTGCCAGCAGTTTCAGGGTGATGGGGAACACTGAAGCTTTCTTT. Residues: CASSFRVMGNTEAFF.

CDR3 in DNA: TGCGCCAGCAGCTCGCAAGTCGGTCTAAGTGGCTACACCTTC. Its translation is CASSSQVGLSGYTF. The V gene is TRBV4-3, the J gene TRBJ1-2; D uncertain. Germline V gene data show CDR1 as LGHNA and CDR2 as YSLEER. Trimming cost V 5 bases and J 7 bases, with 17 bases left between them. This CDR3 contains 14 residues.

In nucleotides, the CDR3 is TGTGCCAGCAGCTCCTCCCCGGGAGGTATCACAGATACGCAGTATTTT. Amino acid sequence: CASSSSPGGITDTQYF. The chain couples TRBV11-2 to TRBJ2-3, with 7 bases identical to TRBD2. With V trimmed by 4 bases and J by 2 bases, 9 bases remained unmatched. Germline V gene sequence: CDR1 SGHAT, CDR2 FQNNGV. This CDR3 has 16 residues.

J is TRBJ1-2 and V is TRBV5-8, with 12 positions matching TRBD1. The ends lost 0 bases at V and 7 bases at J; junction bases unmatched: 4. The CDR3 runs to 15 residues. The germline CDR1 and CDR2 sequences are SGHTS and YDEGEE. Written as DNA, the CDR3 is TGTGCCAGCAGCTTGGACGGGACAGGGGGCTTTGGCTACACCTTC. Translation: CASSLDGTGGFGYTF.

The chain uses TRBV11-2 and TRBJ2-6, with D possibly matching TRBD2 (6 bases). Trimming shortened V by 7 bases and J by 1 base, and 8 bases separated the two germline ends. CDR3 length: 14 amino acids. The germline CDR1 and CDR2 sequences are SGHAT and FQNNGV. In DNA, the CDR3 is TGTGCCAGCATTGGGACTTCTGGGGCCAACGTCCTGACTTTC. It codes for CASIGTSGANVLTF.

The chain combines TRBV11-2 with TRBJ1-5; D is undetermined. Trimming cost V 1 base and J 5 bases, with 12 bases left between them. This CDR3 region has 15 residues. CDR1 is SGHAT, CDR2 FQNNGV, per germline. This chain's CDR3 is CASSLGGGLDQPQHF. CDR3 bases: TGTGCCAGCAGCTTAGGAGGAGGGTTGGATCAGCCCCAGCATTTT.

The rearrangement uses TRBV6-1 and TRBJ2-1, with 7 bases fitting TRBD2. The CDR3 spans 15 residues. The germline gives CDR1 MNHNS, CDR2 SASEGT. Losses at the gene ends were 5 bases for V and 4 bases for J; bases not matched to a gene: 8. The CDR3 sequence is CASSQGGSSYNEQFF. The CDR3 nucleotides read TGTGCCAGCAGTCAGGGCGGGAGTTCTTACAATGAGCAGTTCTTC.

J is TRBJ2-7 and V is TRBV5-1; 15 bases match TRBD2. This CDR3 has 16 amino acids. V was pared by 2 bases and J by 4 bases, with 4 bases of the junction left unmatched. Germline V gene lookup returns CDR1 SGHRS and CDR2 YFSETQ. The CDR3, as DNA: TGCGCCAGCAGCTTAGGACTAGCGGGAGGGTTTTACGAGCAGTACTTC. It yields the protein CASSLGLAGGFYEQYF.

This chain connects TRBV6-5 to TRBJ1-5; 11 bases are shared with TRBD1. The ends lost 4 bases at V and 1 base at J; junction bases unmatched: 3. The CDR3 is made up of 16 amino acids. Per germline, CDR1 MNHEY and CDR2 SVGAGI. The CDR3 loop reads CASSLGTGGSNQPQHF. The CDR3 DNA reads as TGTGCCAGCAGTTTAGGGACAGGGGGGAGCAATCAGCCCCAGCATTTT.

The chain couples TRBV6-6 to TRBJ1-1; D gene uncertain. The CDR3 has 13 amino acids. V lost 6 bases to trimming and J lost 0 bases, with 8 bases between them. The germline CDR1 and CDR2 sequences are MNHNY and SVGAGI (reference sequence). The CDR3 DNA is TGTGCCAGCAGGCGGGCTATGAACACTGAAGCTTTCTTT. Its translation: CASRRAMNTEAFF.